This TCR beta chain was captured in a study of T cells in localized non-small cell lung cancer. Findings of the study overall: Without multi-region sequencing, intratumor heterogeneity could not be excluded. Median detection of top 100 tumor clones in adjacent lung was approximately 50 clones. Exceeding tumor, uninvolved adjacent lung had the highest T cell clonality. Increased T cell density in blood showed an association with longer overall survival.

Here immunoSEQ multiplex PCR was the method, and the copy in TCRdb shows in-frame clones only, minus some. The data contain 100,000 to 150,000 clones, 89% of them singletons. Germline V gene sequence: CDR1 MDHEN, CDR2 SYDVKM. This CDR3 is 13 amino acids long. Trimming left V 3 bases short and J 3 bases short, with 8 bases between. Concerning this clone: Its antigen is not identified.

The sample consisted of peripheral blood, taken before any cancer treatment. This receptor was taken from a female donor over 55 with stage I lung adenocarcinoma. The chain employs TRBV28 and TRBJ2-5, with D hard to call. CDR3 DNA: TGTGCCAGCAGTTTCCCCGTAGAAGAGACCCAGTACTTC. Its translation: CASSFPVEETQYF.